A single sample is the source of the 2 T cell receptor beta chains below, sequenced in a study of cytomegalovirus exposure and HLA in healthy donors. In the PCR, 60 Vbeta and 13 Jbeta primers were used. TCRdb keeps only in-frame clones here, not all; method: immunoSEQ multiplex PCR. The sample contains more than 80,000 clones, 65% to 85% of which appear only once. The sequenced material came from PBMCs. Receptors were obtained from a girl aged 2 to 9 in good health and CMV-seropositive.

The rearrangement links TRBV15 to TRBJ1-2, with 9 positions matching TRBD1. V lost 0 bases, J lost 2 bases, and 7 bases stayed unmatched. Looked up from germline, CDR1 is LNHNV and CDR2 is YYDKDF (reference sequence). This CDR3 is 17 amino acids long. CDR3 bases: TGTGCCACCAGCAGAGAAGATGAGGACAGGGGAAACTATGGCTACACCTTC. This gives the protein CATSREDEDRGNYGYTF.

This clone was detected only a few times. The V gene is TRBV21-1, the J gene TRBJ2-7; the table's D call, TRBD1, was not checked against the DNA. TRBV21-1 is a documented pseudogene. The CDR3 extends over 15 amino acids. CDR3 sequence reads: CASSKRTGTTYEQYF. DNA of the CDR3: TGTGCCAGCAGCAAAAGGACCGGGACAACCTACGAGCAGTACTTC.